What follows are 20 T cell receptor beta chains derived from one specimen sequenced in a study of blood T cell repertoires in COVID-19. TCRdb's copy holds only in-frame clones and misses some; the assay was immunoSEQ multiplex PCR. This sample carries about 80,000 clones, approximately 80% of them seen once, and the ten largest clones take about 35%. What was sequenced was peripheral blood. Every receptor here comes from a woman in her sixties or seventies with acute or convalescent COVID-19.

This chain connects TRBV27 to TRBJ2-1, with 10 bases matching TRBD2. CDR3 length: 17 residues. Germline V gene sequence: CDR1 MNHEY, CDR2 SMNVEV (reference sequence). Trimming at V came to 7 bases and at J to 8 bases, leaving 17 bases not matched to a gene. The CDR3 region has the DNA TGTGCCAGCACACCACTCCGGACTAGCGGTCCCGAGGATGAGCAGTTCTTC. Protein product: CASTPLRTSGPEDEQFF.

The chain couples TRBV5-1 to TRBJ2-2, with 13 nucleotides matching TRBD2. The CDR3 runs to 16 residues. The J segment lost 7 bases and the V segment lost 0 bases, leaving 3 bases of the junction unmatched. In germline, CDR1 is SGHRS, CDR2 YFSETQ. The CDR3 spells CASSLGLAGGSGELFF. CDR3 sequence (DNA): TGCGCCAGCAGCTTGGGACTAGCGGGAGGCAGCGGGGAGCTGTTTTTT.

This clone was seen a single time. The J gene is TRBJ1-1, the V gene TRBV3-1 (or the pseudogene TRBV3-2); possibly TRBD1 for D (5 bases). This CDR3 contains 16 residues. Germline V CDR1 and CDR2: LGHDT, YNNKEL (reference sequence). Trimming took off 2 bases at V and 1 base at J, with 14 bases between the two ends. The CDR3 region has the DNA TGTGCCAGCAGCCAAACCAAGGGGCAAGGGAACACTGAAGCTTTCTTT. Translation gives CASSQTKGQGNTEAFF.

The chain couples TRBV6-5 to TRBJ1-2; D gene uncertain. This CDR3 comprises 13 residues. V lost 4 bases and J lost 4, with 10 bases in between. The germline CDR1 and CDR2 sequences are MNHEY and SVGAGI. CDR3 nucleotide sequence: TGTGCCAGCAGTTTGCACGCCAGCTATGGCTACACCTTC. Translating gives CASSLHASYGYTF.

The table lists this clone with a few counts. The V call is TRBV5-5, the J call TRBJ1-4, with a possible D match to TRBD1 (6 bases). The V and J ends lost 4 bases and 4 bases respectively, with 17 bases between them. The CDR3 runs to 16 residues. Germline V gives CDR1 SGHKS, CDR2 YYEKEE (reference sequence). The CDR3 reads CASSLRDIGRNEKLFF. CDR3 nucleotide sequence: TGTGCCAGCAGCCTCCGGGACATAGGACGTAATGAAAAACTGTTTTTT.

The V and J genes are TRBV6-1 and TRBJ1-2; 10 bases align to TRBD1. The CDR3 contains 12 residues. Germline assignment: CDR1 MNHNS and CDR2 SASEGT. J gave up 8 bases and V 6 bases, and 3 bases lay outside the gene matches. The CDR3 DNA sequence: TGTGCCAGCAGAGGGACAGGGGACGGCTACACCTTC. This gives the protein CASRGTGDGYTF.

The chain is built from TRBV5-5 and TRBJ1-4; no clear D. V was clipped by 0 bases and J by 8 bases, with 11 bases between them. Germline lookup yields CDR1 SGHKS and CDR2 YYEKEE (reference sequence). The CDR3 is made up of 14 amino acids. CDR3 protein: CASSLDPAVEKLFF. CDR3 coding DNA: TGTGCCAGCAGCTTGGACCCGGCGGTGGAAAAACTGTTTTTT.

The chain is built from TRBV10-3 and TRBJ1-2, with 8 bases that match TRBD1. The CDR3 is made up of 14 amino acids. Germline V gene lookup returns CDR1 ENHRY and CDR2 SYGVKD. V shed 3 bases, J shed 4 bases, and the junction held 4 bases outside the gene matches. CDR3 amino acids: CAISDRGLGYGYTF. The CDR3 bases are TGTGCCATCAGTGACAGGGGGCTTGGCTATGGCTACACCTTC.

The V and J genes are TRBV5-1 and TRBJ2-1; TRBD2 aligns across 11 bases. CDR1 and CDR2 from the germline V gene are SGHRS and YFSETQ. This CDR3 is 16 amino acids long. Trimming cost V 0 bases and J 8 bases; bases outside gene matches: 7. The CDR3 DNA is TGCGCCAGCAGCTTGGAATTAGCGGGAGGGACGGATGAGCAGTTCTTC. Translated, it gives CASSLELAGGTDEQFF.

CDR3 loop: CASSQDRQREFNEQYF. DNA of the CDR3: TGTGCCAGCAGCCAAGATCGGCAGCGGGAGTTCAACGAGCAGTACTTC. The gene calls are TRBV4-2 and TRBJ2-7, with 8 positions matching TRBD2. The trim removed 0 bases at V and 5 bases at J, leaving 9 bases unmatched. The CDR3 covers 16 residues. The germline CDR1 and CDR2 sequences are LGHNA and YNFKEQ.

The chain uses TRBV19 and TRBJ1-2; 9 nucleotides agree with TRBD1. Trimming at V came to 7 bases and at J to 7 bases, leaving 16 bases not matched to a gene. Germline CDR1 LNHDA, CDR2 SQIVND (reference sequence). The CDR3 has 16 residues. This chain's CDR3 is CASTLKSGTGNVGYTF. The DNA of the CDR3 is TGTGCCAGTACCCTAAAATCCGGGACAGGGAACGTTGGCTACACCTTC.

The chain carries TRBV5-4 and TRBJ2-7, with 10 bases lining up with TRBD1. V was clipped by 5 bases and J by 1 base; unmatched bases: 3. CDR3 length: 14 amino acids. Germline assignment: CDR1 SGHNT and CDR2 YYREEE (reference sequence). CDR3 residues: CASSSDRGSYEQYF. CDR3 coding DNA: TGTGCCAGCAGTTCGGACAGGGGGTCCTACGAGCAGTACTTC.

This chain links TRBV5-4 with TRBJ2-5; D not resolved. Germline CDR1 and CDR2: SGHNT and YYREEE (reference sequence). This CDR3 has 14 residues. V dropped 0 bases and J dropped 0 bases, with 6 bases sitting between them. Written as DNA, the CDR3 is TGTGCCAGCAGCTTGGTTGCAGACCAAGAGACCCAGTACTTC. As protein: CASSLVADQETQYF.

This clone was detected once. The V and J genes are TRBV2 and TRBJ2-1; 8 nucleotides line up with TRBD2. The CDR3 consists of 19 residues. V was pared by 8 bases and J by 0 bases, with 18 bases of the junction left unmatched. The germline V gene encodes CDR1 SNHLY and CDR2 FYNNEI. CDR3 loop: CASYFTGTRGPSSYNEQFF. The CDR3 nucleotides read TGTGCCAGCTATTTTACCGGGACTAGAGGTCCTAGCTCCTACAATGAGCAGTTCTTC.

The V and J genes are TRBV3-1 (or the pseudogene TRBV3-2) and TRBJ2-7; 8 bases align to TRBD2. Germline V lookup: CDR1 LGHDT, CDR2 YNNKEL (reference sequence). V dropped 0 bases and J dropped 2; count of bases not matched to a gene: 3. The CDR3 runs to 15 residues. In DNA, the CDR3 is TGTGCCAGCAGCCAAGATCTAGCGGGTCCCTACGAGCAGTACTTC. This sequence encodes CASSQDLAGPYEQYF.

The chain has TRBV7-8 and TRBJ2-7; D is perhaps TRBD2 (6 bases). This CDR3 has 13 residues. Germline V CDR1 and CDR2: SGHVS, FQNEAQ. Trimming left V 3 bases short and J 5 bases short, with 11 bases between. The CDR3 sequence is CASSLTRENEQYF. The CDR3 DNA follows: TGTGCCAGCAGCTTGACCCGGGAGAACGAGCAGTACTTC.

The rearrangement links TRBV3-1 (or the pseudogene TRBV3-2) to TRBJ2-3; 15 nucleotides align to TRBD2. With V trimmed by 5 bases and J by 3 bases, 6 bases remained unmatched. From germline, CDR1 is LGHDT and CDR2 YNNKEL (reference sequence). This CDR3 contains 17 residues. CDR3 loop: CASSGLAGGRGTDTQYF. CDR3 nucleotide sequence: TGTGCCAGCAGCGGACTAGCGGGAGGGAGGGGTACAGATACGCAGTATTTT.

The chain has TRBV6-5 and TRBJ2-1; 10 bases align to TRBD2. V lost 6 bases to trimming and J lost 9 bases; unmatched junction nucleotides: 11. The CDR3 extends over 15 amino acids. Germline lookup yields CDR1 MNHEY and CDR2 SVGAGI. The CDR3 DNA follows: TGTGCCAGCAGCCTTTTAGCGGGAGGTGATGGTGAGCAGTTCTTC. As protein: CASSLLAGGDGEQFF.

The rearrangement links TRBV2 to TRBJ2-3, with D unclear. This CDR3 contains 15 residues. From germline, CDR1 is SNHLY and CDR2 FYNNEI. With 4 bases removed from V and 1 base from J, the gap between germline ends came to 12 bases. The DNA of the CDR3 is TGTGCCAGCAGTGCCCCAGATCGGGGCACAGATACGCAGTATTTT. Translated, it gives CASSAPDRGTDTQYF.

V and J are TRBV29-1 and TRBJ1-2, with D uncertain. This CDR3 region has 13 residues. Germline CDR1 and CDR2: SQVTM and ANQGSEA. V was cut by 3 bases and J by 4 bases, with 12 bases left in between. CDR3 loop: CSVDRESSYGYTF. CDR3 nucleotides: TGCAGCGTTGACCGGGAGTCGTCCTATGGCTACACCTTC.